This TCR beta chain was sequenced for a study of vaccination and CD4 T cells after COVID-19 (dated by TCRdb to the early 2020s). A note on the overall study: Every convalescent patient had a positive nasal swab PCR test for SARS-CoV-2, with mild disease in nine patients and severe disease in one. The convalescent cohort comprised six males and four females, including two Hispanic individuals, seven Caucasians, two Asians and one multiracial person. Participants got two doses of the Pfizer-BioNTech BNT162b2 vaccine (n=8) or two doses of the Moderna mRNA-1273 vaccine (n=2). Post-COVID blood samples were collected from convalescent patients a median of roughly 100 days after diagnosis, with a range of roughly 30 to 161 days. The time from the second vaccine dose to post-vaccine blood sampling had a median of roughly 77 days and ranged from roughly 13 to 241 days. Overlapping spike peptide pools from SARS-CoV-2 and from the common cold coronaviruses HCoV-NL63, HCoV-OC43 and HCoV-229E were used as culture stimuli. Control cultures used a CEFX viral epitope pool as positive control, an HIV-1 Nef peptide pool as negative control, or no peptide. In around nine COVID-19 convalescent patients and several infection-naive healthy vaccine recipients, the spike-specific CD4+ TCR repertoire before mRNA vaccination was compared with the repertoire after mRNA vaccination. Overall results and qualifications from the work: Of the vaccine-specific clones in convalescent patients, 304 of 307, or nearly all, reacted only to SARS-CoV-2 spike and did not cross-react with common cold coronaviruses. The median count of SARS-CoV-2-reactive clonotypes went up from roughly 21 after infection to a few dozen after vaccination, although the change was not significant. Among convalescent patients, a median 86.3% of the SARS-CoV-2-reactive clones seen after vaccination appeared only after vaccination, which suggests priming specific to the vaccine. Relatively few convalescent patients were included in the study, and early timepoints after natural infection were not analyzed.

The treatment or condition label on this specimen signifies: approximately nine-day PBMC culture with coronavirus spike peptide pools or control peptides (ViraFEST assay). The ViraFEST assay, used in the study, expanded antigen-specific T cells with peptide pools and then identified the expanded clonotypes through TCR sequencing. The convalescent patients' positive SARS-CoV-2 PCR tests fell between March and December 2020, which was before the Alpha, Beta and Delta variants emerged in the United States. Around 2 million PBMCs per well were cultured in IMDM with roughly 5% human AB serum and approximately 10 IU/ml IL-2, plus 10 ug/ml peptide pools. Half of the culture medium was replaced with fresh IL-2-containing medium on days 3 and 7. CD4+ T cells were isolated after about 10 days of culture through negative selection using the EasySep CD4+ T cell isolation kit. PBMCs were separated from whole blood using Ficoll-Paque Plus gradient centrifugation and then either used fresh or cryopreserved at -140C. In general, triplicate wells were set up for every culture condition.

Of note for this clonotype: Its antigen remains undetermined. Nothing much larger sits one base from this clone, and base qualities are not available.

Receptors were amplified or captured by PCR. DNA from cultured CD4+ T cells was subjected to TCR sequencing with the Oncomine TCR Beta short-read assay at the Johns Hopkins FTIC core. Genomic DNA was extracted from the cultured CD4+ T cells with the QIAamp micro DNA kit. The Oncomine TCR Beta libraries from cultured CD4+ T cells were pooled using unique dual indexes and then sequenced on an Illumina iSeq 100. In the authors' own workflow: Non-productive sequences were removed, and CDR3s that did not start with C, did not end with F or W, or were shorter than 7 amino acids were discarded. The MANAFEST web application was used to identify antigen-specific clonotypes by comparing peptide-stimulated wells against reference wells and other culture wells. Positive clones required FDR below 0.05, an odds ratio above 5, and productive frequency above 0.1% in at least two of three replicate wells. Clonotypes that were significantly expanded in both SARS-CoV-2 spike wells and at least one common cold coronavirus spike condition were defined as cross-reactive. CDR3 homology was assessed with Levenshtein distances (stringdist) and unrooted phylogenetic trees (ape) in R version 3.6.1. TCRdb took the public reads, trimmed them with fastp at Q25, ran MiXCR for clone calling and kept in-frame beta chains. Each entry is one CDR3 protein sequence, shown with its most common DNA and genes. TCRdb, not the original authors, processed these V and J calls. This sample holds approximately 7,000 distinct CDR3 sequences; roughly 64% were observed only once. Together, the top ten hold approximately 22% of the sample.

Sequencing was performed on CD4+ T cells from blood, cultured in vitro. The clonotype was recovered from a human donor who had recovered from COVID-19.

The sequenced DNA: TGTGCCAGCAGTTACCTTCTCTTTCCCTATGGCTACACCTTC. Its translation reads: CASSYLLFPYGYTF. The sequence joins TRBV6-5 to TRBJ1-2; a confident D gene designation cannot be given. Reading the germline V gene gives CDR1 MNHEY and CDR2 SVGAGI. The CDR3 numbers 14 residues from cysteine through phenylalanine. Of the read, only the CDR3 DNA is kept; its 42 bases are in frame from base 1. V and J are truncated by 2 bases and 4 bases respectively, leaving an intervening sequence of 11 bases.